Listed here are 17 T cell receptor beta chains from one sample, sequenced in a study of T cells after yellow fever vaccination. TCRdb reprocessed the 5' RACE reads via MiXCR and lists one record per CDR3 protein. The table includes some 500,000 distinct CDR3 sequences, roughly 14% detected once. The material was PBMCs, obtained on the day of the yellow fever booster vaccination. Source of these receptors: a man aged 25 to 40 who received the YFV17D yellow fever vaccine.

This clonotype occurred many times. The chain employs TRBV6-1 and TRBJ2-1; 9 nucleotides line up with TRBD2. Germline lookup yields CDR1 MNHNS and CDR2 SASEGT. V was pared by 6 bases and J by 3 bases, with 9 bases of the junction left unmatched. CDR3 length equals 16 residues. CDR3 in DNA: TGTGCCAGCAGCCGCATTACTAGCGGGTACTACAATGAGCAGTTCTTC. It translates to CASSRITSGYYNEQFF.

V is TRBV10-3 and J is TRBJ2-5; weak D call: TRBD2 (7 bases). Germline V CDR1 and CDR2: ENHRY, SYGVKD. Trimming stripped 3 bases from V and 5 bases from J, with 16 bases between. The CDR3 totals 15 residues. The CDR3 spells CAISDQNREGETQYF. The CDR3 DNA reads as TGTGCCATCAGTGATCAGAACAGGGAGGGGGAGACCCAGTACTTC.

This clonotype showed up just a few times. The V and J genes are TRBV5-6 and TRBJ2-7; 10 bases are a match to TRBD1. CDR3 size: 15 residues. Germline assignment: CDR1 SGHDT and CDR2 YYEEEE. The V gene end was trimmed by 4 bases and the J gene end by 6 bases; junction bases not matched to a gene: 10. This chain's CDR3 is CASSQTDRGRGEQYF. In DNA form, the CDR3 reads TGTGCCAGCAGCCAGACCGACAGGGGGCGAGGCGAGCAGTACTTC.

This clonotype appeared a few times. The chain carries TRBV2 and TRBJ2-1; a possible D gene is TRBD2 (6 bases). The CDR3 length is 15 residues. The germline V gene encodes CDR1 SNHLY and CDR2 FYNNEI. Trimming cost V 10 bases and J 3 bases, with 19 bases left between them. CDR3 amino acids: CATKSASSVYNEQFF. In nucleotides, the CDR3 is TGTGCCACCAAATCCGCGTCTAGCGTCTACAATGAGCAGTTCTTC.

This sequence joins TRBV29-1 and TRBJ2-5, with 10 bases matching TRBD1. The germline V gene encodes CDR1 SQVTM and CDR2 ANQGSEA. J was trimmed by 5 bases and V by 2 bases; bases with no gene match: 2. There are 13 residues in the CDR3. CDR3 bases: TGCAGCGTTGAAAAGGACAGGGGGGAGACCCAGTACTTC. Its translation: CSVEKDRGETQYF.

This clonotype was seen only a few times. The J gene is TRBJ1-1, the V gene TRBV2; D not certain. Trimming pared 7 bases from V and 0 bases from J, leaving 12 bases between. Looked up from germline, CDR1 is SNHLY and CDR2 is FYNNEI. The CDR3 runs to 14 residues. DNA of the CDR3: TGTGCCAGCACACGCTTACAACTGAACACTGAAGCTTTCTTT. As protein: CASTRLQLNTEAFF.

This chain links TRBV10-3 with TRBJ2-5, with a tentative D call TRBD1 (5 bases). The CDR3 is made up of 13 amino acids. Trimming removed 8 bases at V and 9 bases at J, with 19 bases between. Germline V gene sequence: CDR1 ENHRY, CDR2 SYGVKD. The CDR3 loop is CAIGFGQSDAQYF. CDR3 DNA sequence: TGTGCCATCGGCTTCGGACAATCTGACGCCCAGTACTTC.

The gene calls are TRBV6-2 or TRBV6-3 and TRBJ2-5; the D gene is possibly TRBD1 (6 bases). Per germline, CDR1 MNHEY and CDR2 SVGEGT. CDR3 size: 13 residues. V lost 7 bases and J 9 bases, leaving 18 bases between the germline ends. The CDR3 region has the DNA TGTGCCAGCAACATACGGGGACAATCGGCCCAGTACTTC. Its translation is CASNIRGQSAQYF.

DNA for the CDR3: TGTGCCAGCATAGACAGGGTCTTTCCTCGATACAATGAGCAGTTCTTC. Protein sequence: CASIDRVFPRYNEQFF. V gene TRBV2 combines with J gene TRBJ2-1, with 7 bases aligning to TRBD1. V was clipped by 7 bases and J by 4 bases; unmatched bases: 13. The germline gives CDR1 SNHLY, CDR2 FYNNEI. The CDR3 has 16 amino acids.

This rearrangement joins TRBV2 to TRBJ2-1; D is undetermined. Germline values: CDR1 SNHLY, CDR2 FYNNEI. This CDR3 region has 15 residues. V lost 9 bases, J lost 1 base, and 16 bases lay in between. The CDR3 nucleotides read TGTGCCAGTATGGGCCAACTACTATCCTACAATGAGCAGTTCTTC. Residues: CASMGQLLSYNEQFF.

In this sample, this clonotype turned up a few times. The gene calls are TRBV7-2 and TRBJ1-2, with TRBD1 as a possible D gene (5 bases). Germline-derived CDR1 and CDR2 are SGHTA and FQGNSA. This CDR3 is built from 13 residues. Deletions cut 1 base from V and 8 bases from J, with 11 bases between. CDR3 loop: CASSLGWDGGYTF. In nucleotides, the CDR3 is TGTGCCAGCAGCTTAGGGTGGGACGGAGGCTACACCTTC.

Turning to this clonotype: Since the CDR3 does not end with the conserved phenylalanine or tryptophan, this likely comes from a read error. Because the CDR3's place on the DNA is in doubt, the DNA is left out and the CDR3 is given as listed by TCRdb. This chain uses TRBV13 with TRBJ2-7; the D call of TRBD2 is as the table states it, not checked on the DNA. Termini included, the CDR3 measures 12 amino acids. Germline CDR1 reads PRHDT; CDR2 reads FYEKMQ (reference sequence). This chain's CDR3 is CASSLRAGGPQT.

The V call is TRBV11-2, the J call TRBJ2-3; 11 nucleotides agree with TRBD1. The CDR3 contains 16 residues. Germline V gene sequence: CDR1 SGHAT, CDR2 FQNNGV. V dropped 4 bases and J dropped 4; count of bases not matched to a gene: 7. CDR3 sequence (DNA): TGTGCCAGCAGCTGGTGGACAGGGGGCGTATCAGATACGCAGTATTTT. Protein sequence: CASSWWTGGVSDTQYF.

DNA for the CDR3: TGCGCCAGCAGCTTATACAGCGGGGCCGCCGGAGATACGCAGTATTTT. Residues: CASSLYSGAAGDTQYF. The genes are TRBV5-1 and TRBJ2-3, with 7 bases identical to TRBD2. This CDR3 is built from 16 residues. Germline V gene data show CDR1 as SGHRS and CDR2 as YFSETQ. The V and J ends lost 2 bases and 5 bases, in that order; junction bases with no gene match: 11.

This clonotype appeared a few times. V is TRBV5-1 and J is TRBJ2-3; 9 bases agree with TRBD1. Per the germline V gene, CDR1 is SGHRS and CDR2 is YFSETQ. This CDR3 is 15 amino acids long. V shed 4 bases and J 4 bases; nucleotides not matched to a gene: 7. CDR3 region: CASSLDRGRADTQYF. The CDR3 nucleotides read TGCGCCAGCAGCCTGGACAGGGGCCGCGCAGATACGCAGTATTTT.

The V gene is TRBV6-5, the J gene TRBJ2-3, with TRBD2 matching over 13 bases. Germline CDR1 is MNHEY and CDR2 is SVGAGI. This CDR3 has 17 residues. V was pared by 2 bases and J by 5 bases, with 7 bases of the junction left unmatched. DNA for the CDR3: TGTGCCAGCAGTTACGAAGGGACTAGCGGGACTAGAGATACGCAGTATTTT. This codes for CASSYEGTSGTRDTQYF.

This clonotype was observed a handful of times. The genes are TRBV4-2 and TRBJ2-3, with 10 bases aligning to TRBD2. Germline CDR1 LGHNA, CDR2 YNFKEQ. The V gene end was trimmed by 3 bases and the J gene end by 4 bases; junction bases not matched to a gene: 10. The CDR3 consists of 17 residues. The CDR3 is CASSQAPSGSQPDTQYF. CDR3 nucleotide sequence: TGTGCCAGCAGCCAGGCCCCTAGCGGGAGTCAGCCAGATACGCAGTATTTT.